This T cell receptor (beta chain) was sequenced for a study of blood T cell repertoires in COVID-19. The overall study: The United States, Italy and Spain provided the acute and convalescent COVID-19 samples.

In germline, CDR1 is SGDLS, CDR2 YYNGEE. V was clipped by 3 bases and J by 5 bases, with 5 bases between them. CDR3 length equals 11 residues. Original data processing: Nucleated cell counts were estimated from reference gene primer amplification. Assay: immunoSEQ multiplex PCR; the TCRdb copy retains only in-frame clones and omits some. The V and J calls and the clone size are those of that table, but D and trimming were determined from the DNA. The sample yields nearly 350,000 clones, about 90% seen once. This sequence joins TRBV9 and TRBJ1-1; D is ambiguous. The specimen sequenced was peripheral blood. The sequence came from a woman aged 70-85 years with COVID-19, enrolled during active disease. The DNA for the CDR3 is TGTGCCAGCAGCGGCAGGACTGAAGCTTTCTTT. It translates to CASSGRTEAFF. Full variable domain (rest looked up from reference TRBV9 and TRBJ1-1): DSGVTQTPKHLITATGQRVTLRCSPRSGDLSVYWYQQSLDQGLQFLIQYYNGEERAKGNILERFSAQQFPDLHSELNLSSLELGDSALYFCASSGRTEAFFGQGTRLTVV.